This entry lists 23 T cell receptor beta chains sequenced from one sample in a study of shared T cell receptors in the human thymus. Some clones are missing from TCRdb's copy, which holds only in-frame ones; the method was immunoSEQ multiplex PCR. The table shows 500,000 to 750,000 clones, with around nine tenths occurring only once. These data were likewise used in another study, on human thymus T cells.

Sequencing was carried out using thymocytes. These receptors were obtained from a boy less than two years old with a congenital heart defect.

The chain joins TRBV5-6 to TRBJ2-1; 8 bases fit TRBD1. V gave up 1 base and J gave up 7 bases; unmatched junction bases: 10. Germline values: CDR1 SGHDT, CDR2 YYEEEE. CDR3 length: 16 residues. The CDR3 DNA reads as TGTGCCAGCAGCTTGACGACAGGGGTGGAAGTAAATGAGCAGTTCTTC. Translation gives CASSLTTGVEVNEQFF. Supplemented by reference TRBV5-6 and TRBJ2-1, the full variable domain reads DAGVTQSPTHLIKTRGQQVTLRCSPKSGHDTVSWYQQALGQGPQFIFQYYEEEERQRGNFPDRFSGHQFPNYSSELNVNALLLGDSALYLCASSLTTGVEVNEQFFGPGTRLTVL.

This clone was detected a few times. The V call is TRBV27, the J call TRBJ2-7, with TRBD1 matching 7 bases. Germline loops: CDR1 MNHEY, CDR2 SMNVEV (reference sequence). CDR3 length equals 13 residues. J lost 3 bases, V lost 5 bases, and 4 bases had no gene match. The CDR3 region has the DNA TGTGCCAGCAGTCGGACAGGTATCTACGAGCAGTACTTC. As protein: CASSRTGIYEQYF.

The gene calls are TRBV6-5 and TRBJ2-3, with 11 bases aligning to TRBD2. Germline loops: CDR1 MNHEY, CDR2 SVGAGI. The trim removed 4 bases at V and 2 bases at J, leaving 5 bases unmatched. This CDR3 spans 16 amino acids. The DNA for the CDR3 is TGTGCCAGCAGTTCCACACTAGCGGGGGACACAGATACGCAGTATTTT. Translated, it gives CASSSTLAGDTDTQYF.

This sequence joins TRBV6-1 and TRBJ2-7; D is possibly TRBD2 (6 bases). The CDR3 runs 13 residues. Trimming cost V 6 bases and J 1 base, with 10 bases left between them. Per the germline V gene, CDR1 is MNHNS and CDR2 is SASEGT. The CDR3: CASRGGTSYEQYF. CDR3 sequence (DNA): TGTGCCAGCAGAGGCGGGACGTCCTACGAGCAGTACTTC.

This clone was detected only once. The chain uses TRBV28 and TRBJ2-5; the match to TRBD1 covers 8 bases. The length of the CDR3 is 15 residues. Germline CDR1 and CDR2: MDHEN and SYDVKM. J gave up 1 base and V 6 bases, and 7 bases lay outside the gene matches. The CDR3 DNA is TGTGCCAGCAGGCTAAGGGACAGGCCCCAAGAGACCCAGTACTTC. It translates to CASRLRDRPQETQYF.

CDR3 residues: CASSQWVTGRLLEAFF. The CDR3, as DNA: TGTGCCAGCAGCCAATGGGTGACAGGGCGTTTACTTGAAGCTTTCTTT. The rearrangement joins TRBV7-9 to TRBJ1-1; 7 nucleotides line up with TRBD1. The CDR3 is 16 residues long. J lost 7 bases, V lost 5 bases, and 16 bases had no gene match. Germline-derived CDR1 and CDR2 are SEHNR and FQNEAQ (reference sequence).

V usage is TRBV7-9 and J usage is TRBJ2-3; 8 bases are shared with TRBD2. V trimming: 5 bases; J trimming: 5 bases; junction bases outside the gene matches: 6. The CDR3 runs to 14 residues. Germline values: CDR1 SEHNR, CDR2 FQNEAQ (reference sequence). The CDR3 DNA follows: TGTGCCAGCAGCCGAGGACTAGCAGAAGATACGCAGTATTTT. Amino acids: CASSRGLAEDTQYF.

The count of this clone is one. The rearrangement joins TRBV4-1 to TRBJ2-7; D possibly corresponds to TRBD1 (6 bases). The V end was cut by 3 bases, the J end by 3 bases, with 18 bases between. CDR3 size: 16 residues. Germline V lookup: CDR1 MGHRA, CDR2 YSYEKL. In DNA form, the CDR3 reads TGCGCCAGCAGCCATGACCCGGACAGATCGCTCTACGAGCAGTACTTC. Translated: CASSHDPDRSLYEQYF.

This clone was observed once. This chain joins TRBV7-8 and TRBJ2-7, with D perhaps TRBD2 (6 bases). This CDR3 region has 15 residues. The germline V and J ends were trimmed by 7 bases and 2 bases, with 18 bases remaining between them. Germline V gene data show CDR1 as SGHVS and CDR2 as FQNEAQ. CDR3 residues: CASTQGRRGAYEQYF. In DNA, the CDR3 is TGTGCCAGCACCCAGGGTAGGCGCGGGGCCTACGAGCAGTACTTC.

The V and J genes are TRBV21-1 and TRBJ2-7; the DNA was not used to check the table's D call, TRBD1. TRBV21-1 is annotated as a pseudogene. The CDR3 covers 15 residues. CDR3 coding DNA: TGTGCCAGCAGCGGCCGTGGACAGGGGGCCTACGAGCAGTACTTC. Its translation: CASSGRGQGAYEQYF.

This sequence joins TRBV7-2 and TRBJ2-7; 14 bases are a match to TRBD2. The CDR3 contains 17 residues. V dropped 5 bases and J dropped 6; count of bases not matched to a gene: 12. Germline V gene lookup returns CDR1 SGHTA and CDR2 FQGNSA. CDR3 DNA: TGTGCCAGCAGCCCCCTCCCCCAGGGACTAGCGGGAGCCGAGCAGTACTTC. Translation gives CASSPLPQGLAGAEQYF.

V gene TRBV15 combines with J gene TRBJ2-4; D is perhaps TRBD2 (5 bases). The germline gives CDR1 LNHNV, CDR2 YYDKDF (reference sequence). There are 15 residues in the CDR3. Trimming took 8 bases from V and 0 from J, leaving 14 bases between them. The CDR3 is CATQEEDIAKNIQYF. The CDR3 nucleotides read TGTGCCACCCAGGAGGAGGATATAGCCAAAAACATTCAGTACTTC. The full variable domain, in which reference TRBV15 and TRBJ2-4 provide the parts outside the CDR3, is DAMVIQNPRYQVTQFGKPVTLSCSQTLNHNVMYWYQQKSSQAPKLLFHYYDKDFNNEADTPDNFQSRRPNTSFCFLDIRSPGLGDTAMYLCATQEEDIAKNIQYFGAGTRLSVL.

The chain carries TRBV27 and TRBJ2-1, with 8 bases identical to TRBD2. J lost 1 base, V lost 0 bases, and 2 bases had no gene match. Per the germline V gene, CDR1 is MNHEY and CDR2 is SMNVEV (reference sequence). The CDR3 has 16 residues. The CDR3 nucleotides read TGTGCCAGCAGTTTATCGACGGGAGGGTCCTACAATGAGCAGTTCTTC. As protein: CASSLSTGGSYNEQFF.

The chain combines TRBV2 with TRBJ1-2; 12 positions agree with TRBD1. Germline V gene data show CDR1 as SNHLY and CDR2 as FYNNEI. The CDR3 length is 16 residues. Trimming cost V 10 bases and J 2 bases; bases outside gene matches: 11. For the CDR3, the DNA is TGTGCCAACAAGCCGGGACAGGGGGCGACGAACTATGGCTACACCTTC. Its protein is CANKPGQGATNYGYTF.

The chain uses TRBV29-1 and TRBJ2-1; no reliable D call. Germline V gene lookup returns CDR1 SQVTM and CDR2 ANQGSEA. The CDR3 has 10 residues. Trimming took 3 bases from V and 13 from J, leaving 10 bases between them. CDR3 loop: CSVDQIPQFF. The CDR3 DNA sequence: TGCAGCGTTGACCAAATCCCCCAGTTCTTC.

The chain is built from TRBV11-2 and TRBJ2-7, with 11 bases aligning to TRBD2. J lost 2 bases, V lost 3 bases, and 6 bases had no gene match. Germline CDR1 is SGHAT and CDR2 is FQNNGV. The CDR3 loop spans 16 amino acids. DNA of the CDR3: TGTGCCAGCAGCTTGGTCACTAGCGGGGGCCCCTACGAGCAGTACTTC. Translation gives CASSLVTSGGPYEQYF.

This chain links TRBV7-8 with TRBJ2-7; the D gene is possibly TRBD2 (5 bases). The CDR3 extends over 13 amino acids. Germline loops: CDR1 SGHVS, CDR2 FQNEAQ. V was shortened by 0 bases and J by 7 bases, with 10 bases between the two germline ends. The CDR3 sequence: CASSLAGAREQYF. As DNA, the CDR3 is TGTGCCAGCAGCTTAGCGGGAGCGAGGGAGCAGTACTTC.

This chain connects TRBV6-1 to TRBJ2-5; 8 positions match TRBD2. Germline CDR1 is MNHNS and CDR2 is SASEGT. This CDR3 comprises 11 residues. CDR3 region: CGSGIQETQYF. DNA for the CDR3: TGTGGTAGCGGGATACAAGAGACCCAGTACTTC.

The chain has TRBV9 and TRBJ2-1, with 13 bases that match TRBD2. This CDR3 spans 16 amino acids. Germline V lookup: CDR1 SGDLS, CDR2 YYNGEE. J was trimmed by 8 bases and V by 4 bases; bases with no gene match: 9. The CDR3 sequence: CASSCKLAGGPDEQFF. CDR3 coding DNA: TGTGCCAGCAGCTGTAAACTAGCGGGAGGGCCTGATGAGCAGTTCTTC.

The chain links TRBV19 to TRBJ2-5; D not certain. The CDR3 contains 14 residues. Germline-derived CDR1 and CDR2 are LNHDA and SQIVND (reference sequence). Trimming left V 1 base short and J 5 bases short, with 11 bases between. Here the CDR3 DNA reads TGTGCCAGTAGTATAGGTTCCGGGTCTGAGACCCAGTACTTC. Protein sequence: CASSIGSGSETQYF.

The V gene is TRBV12-5, the J gene TRBJ2-1, with 7 bases matching TRBD2. The CDR3 runs 17 residues. The V segment lost 4 bases and the J segment 4 bases; nucleotides outside the gene matches: 13. Germline V gene lookup returns CDR1 LGHNT and CDR2 FRNRAP. The CDR3 is CASGSPRLARGYNEQFF. CDR3 sequence (DNA): TGTGCTAGTGGTTCTCCGAGACTAGCAAGGGGATACAATGAGCAGTTCTTC.

J is TRBJ1-5 and V is TRBV7-2, with TRBD1 matching 8 bases. CDR1 and CDR2 (germline): SGHTA, FQGNSA. V lost 5 bases and J lost 4; bases outside the gene matches: 4. This CDR3 has 14 amino acids. The CDR3: CASSRTGNNQPQHF. The CDR3 DNA follows: TGTGCCAGCAGCCGGACAGGGAATAATCAGCCCCAGCATTTT.

V gene TRBV7-2 combines with J gene TRBJ2-4; 7 bases agree with TRBD2. This CDR3 has 19 residues. Trimming took 1 base from V and 0 from J; bases not matched to a gene: 12. CDR1 SGHTA and CDR2 FQGNSA come from the germline V gene. This CDR3 reads CASSLGDRRGILAKNIQYF. CDR3 DNA sequence: TGTGCCAGCAGCTTAGGAGACCGGCGGGGGATCCTAGCCAAAAACATTCAGTACTTC.